The rows below give T cell receptor beta chains drawn from one sample of a study of cytomegalovirus exposure and HLA in healthy donors. This table comes from immunoSEQ multiplex PCR, and its TCRdb copy is limited to in-frame clones, with some not included. The sample contains approximately 60,000 clones, nearly 85% of which appear only once. Sequencing input: PBMCs. These receptor sequences come from a man aged 25 to 40 in good health and CMV-seronegative. Both conserved end residues are part of each CDR3. A D gene is named only where the DNA matches it firmly. Size is stated for part of the rows, as once, few or many counts, or as a class when the clone is expanded.

NA TRBJ1-1 NA TRBV5-6 CASSLSGSWNTEAFF TGTGCCAGCAGCTTGAGCGGGTCGTGGAACACTGAAGCTTTCTTT
NA TRBJ2-7 TRBD1 TRBV7-9 CASSVAGTDYEQYF TGTGCCAGCAGCGTTGCAGGGACAGACTACGAGCAGTACTTC
NA TRBJ2-5 TRBD2 TRBV19 CASSRWLAEETQYF TGTGCCAGTAGTCGGTGGCTAGCGGAAGAGACCCAGTACTTC
once TRBJ2-1 NA TRBV4-1 CASSRIQGTYNEQFF TGCGCCAGCAGCCGCATACAGGGTACCTACAATGAGCAGTTCTTC
NA TRBJ2-4 TRBD1 TRBV7-2 CASSLTGGGDIQYF TGTGCCAGCAGCTTAACAGGGGGCGGAGACATTCAGTACTTC
NA TRBJ2-7 NA TRBV30 CAWASSSYEQYF TGTGCCTGGGCCTCCAGCTCCTACGAGCAGTACTTC
NA TRBJ2-5 NA TRBV6-6 CASSYGGETQYF TGTGCCAGCAGTTACGGCGGAGAGACCCAGTACTTC
NA TRBJ2-3 NA TRBV5-1 CASSSFSPSTDTQYF TGCGCCAGCAGCTCCTTTAGCCCCTCCACAGATACGCAGTATTTT
NA TRBJ2-7 NA TRBV13 CASSRRDSSYEQYF TGTGCCAGCAGCCGCCGGGACTCTTCCTACGAGCAGTACTTC
NA TRBJ2-7 TRBD1 TRBV30 CAWSVRLGTGTYEQYF TGTGCCTGGAGTGTACGGCTCGGGACAGGGACCTACGAGCAGTACTTC
NA TRBJ1-4 NA TRBV4-2 CASSPTLTQTATNEKLFF TGTGCCAGCAGCCCGACCCTGACCCAGACAGCAACTAATGAAAAACTGTTTTTT
NA TRBJ1-6 TRBD1 TRBV5-1 CASSPQGESNSPLHF TGCGCCAGCAGCCCACAGGGGGAATCGAATTCACCCCTCCACTTT
NA TRBJ2-7 TRBD2 TRBV19 CASSDWREERSYEQYF TGTGCCAGTAGTGACTGGCGGGAGGAACGGTCCTACGAGCAGTACTTC
NA TRBJ2-1 TRBD2 TRBV7-9 CASSRTSGHSYNEQFF TGTGCCAGCAGTCGTACTAGCGGCCATTCCTACAATGAGCAGTTCTTC
NA TRBJ2-7 NA TRBV28 CASSPRGHRKQSSYEQYF TGTGCCAGCAGTCCTAGGGGTCACAGGAAACAGTCCTCCTACGAGCAGTACTTC
NA TRBJ1-2 NA TRBV18 CAGSPNRASWENYGYTF TGTGCCGGCTCACCAAACAGGGCTTCGTGGGAGAACTATGGCTACACCTTC
NA TRBJ2-7 TRBD2 TRBV6-1 CASSENAGGVYEQYF TGTGCCAGCAGTGAAAATGCGGGGGGCGTCTACGAGCAGTACTTC
NA TRBJ1-1 NA TRBV2 CASSVLGLLNTEAFF TGTGCCAGCAGTGTTCTTGGACTACTAAACACTGAAGCTTTCTTT
NA TRBJ1-1 NA TRBV11-3 CASSLDSAREWYTEAFF TGTGCCAGCAGCTTAGATTCGGCGCGGGAATGGTACACTGAAGCTTTCTTT
NA TRBJ2-7 TRBD2 TRBV19 CASSGAGAGEQYF TGTGCCAGTAGTGGTGCAGGAGCGGGGGAGCAGTACTTC
NA TRBJ2-7 TRBD2 TRBV7-2 CASSVVAGYEQYF TGTGCCAGCAGCGTTGTAGCGGGGTACGAGCAGTACTTC
once TRBJ1-1 NA TRBV7-2 CASSSSGLLNTEAFF TGTGCCAGCAGCTCCAGCGGACTGTTGAACACTGAAGCTTTCTTT
NA TRBJ2-1 TRBD2 TRBV19 CASSMGPRGGYNEQFF TGTGCCAGTAGTATGGGGCCGCGGGGGGGCTACAATGAGCAGTTCTTC
NA TRBJ1-1 NA TRBV25-1 CASSVGVGTEAFF TGTGCCAGCAGTGTCGGGGTCGGAACTGAAGCTTTCTTT
NA TRBJ2-1 TRBD1 TRBV30 CAWSEGQGALNEQFF TGTGCCTGGAGTGAGGGACAGGGGGCCCTAAATGAGCAGTTCTTC
NA TRBJ2-3 TRBD1 TRBV19 CTSTRSSGQGAQIVGQYF TGTACCAGTACCAGAAGCTCGGGACAGGGGGCGCAGATCGTAGGGCAGTATTTT
NA TRBJ2-3 NA TRBV2 CASSRQVTSTDTQYF TGTGCCAGCAGCCGGCAGGTAACTAGCACAGATACGCAGTATTTT
NA TRBJ1-5 NA TRBV28 CASSLRRTLDQPQHF TGTGCCAGCAGTTTAAGACGGACTCTCGATCAGCCCCAGCATTTT
NA TRBJ2-2 TRBD1 TRBV5-1 CASSEGQSEGELFF TGCGCCAGCAGCGAGGGACAGTCGGAAGGGGAGCTGTTTTTT
once TRBJ2-1 TRBD2 TRBV4-2 CASSQDLAGGGGEQFF TGTGCCAGCAGCCAAGATTTGGCGGGAGGGGGAGGTGAGCAGTTCTTC
NA TRBJ1-1 NA TRBV21-1 CAILTTGTGVLLPMNTEAFF TGTGCCATCTTAACCACCGGGACAGGTGTCCTCCTGCCTATGAACACTGAAGCTTTCTTT
once TRBJ1-2 NA TRBV6-6 CASSAGQGYYGYTF TGTGCCAGCAGTGCGGGCCAGGGGTACTATGGCTACACCTTC
NA TRBJ2-1 TRBD1 TRBV14 CASSRTGKYNEQFF TGTGCCAGCAGCCGGACAGGGAAATACAATGAGCAGTTCTTC
NA TRBJ2-2 NA TRBV5-1 CASSLVTASQLFF TGCGCCAGCAGCTTGGTGACAGCTTCTCAGCTGTTTTTT
NA TRBJ2-7 TRBD1 TRBV5-1 CASSPGQVEDEQYF TGCGCCAGCAGCCCGGGACAGGTGGAGGACGAGCAGTACTTC
NA TRBJ1-6 NA TRBV2 CASSEQGELNNSPLHF TGTGCCAGCAGTGAACAAGGGGAATTGAATAATTCACCCCTCCACTTT
NA TRBJ2-7 TRBD2 TRBV14 CASSPSGSYYEQYF TGTGCCAGCAGCCCTAGCGGGAGTTACTACGAGCAGTACTTC
NA TRBJ2-5 TRBD2 TRBV18 CASSPTSGERETQYF TGTGCCAGCTCACCGACTAGCGGGGAGAGGGAGACCCAGTACTTC
NA TRBJ2-4 TRBD1 TRBV5-1 CASSLFTSAQGDIQYF TGCGCCAGCAGCTTGTTTACCAGCGCCCAGGGGGACATTCAGTACTTC
NA TRBJ1-1 NA TRBV28 CASSPHPSGTEAFF TGTGCCAGCAGCCCTCACCCGAGTGGCACTGAAGCTTTCTTT
NA TRBJ2-7 TRBD2 TRBV19 CASSPSGLAGTYEQYF TGTGCCAGTAGTCCCTCGGGACTAGCGGGGACTTACGAGCAGTACTTC
NA TRBJ2-7 TRBD2 TRBV27 CASSLLTSGVYEQYF TGTGCCAGCAGTTTACTGACTAGCGGGGTCTACGAGCAGTACTTC
NA TRBJ2-7 NA TRBV11-3 CASSLGYEEIYEQYF TGTGCCAGCAGCTTAGGGTACGAGGAAATCTACGAGCAGTACTTC
NA TRBJ2-1 TRBD2 TRBV14 CASSQDQGLAGADEQFF TGTGCCAGCAGCCAAGATCAGGGGCTAGCGGGAGCCGATGAGCAGTTCTTC
NA TRBJ1-1 TRBD1 TRBV7-2 CASSLVGTENTEAFF TGTGCCAGCAGCTTAGTCGGGACAGAGAACACTGAAGCTTTCTTT